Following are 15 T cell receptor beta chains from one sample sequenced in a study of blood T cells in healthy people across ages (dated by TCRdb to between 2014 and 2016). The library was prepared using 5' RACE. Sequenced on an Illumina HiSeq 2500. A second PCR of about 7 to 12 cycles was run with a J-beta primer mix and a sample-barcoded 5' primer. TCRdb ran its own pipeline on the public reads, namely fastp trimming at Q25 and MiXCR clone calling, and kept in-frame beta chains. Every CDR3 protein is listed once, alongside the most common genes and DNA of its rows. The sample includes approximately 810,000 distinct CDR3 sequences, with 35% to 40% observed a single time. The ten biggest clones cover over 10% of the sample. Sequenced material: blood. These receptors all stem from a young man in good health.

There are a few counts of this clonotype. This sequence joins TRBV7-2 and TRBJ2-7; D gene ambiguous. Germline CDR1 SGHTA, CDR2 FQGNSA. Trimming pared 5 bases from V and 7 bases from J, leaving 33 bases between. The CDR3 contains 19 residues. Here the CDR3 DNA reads TGTGCCAGCAGCCGTGAAAGGGATTACTCCCCCTCCACCGATTGGGAGCAGTACTTC. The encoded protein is CASSRERDYSPSTDWEQYF.

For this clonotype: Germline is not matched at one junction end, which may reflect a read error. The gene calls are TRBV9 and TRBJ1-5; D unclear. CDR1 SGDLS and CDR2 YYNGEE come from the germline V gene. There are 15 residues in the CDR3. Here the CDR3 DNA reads TGTGCCGGCAGCCAAACGGGAGTCGGCAATCAGCCCCAGCATTTT. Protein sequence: CAGSQTGVGNQPQHF.

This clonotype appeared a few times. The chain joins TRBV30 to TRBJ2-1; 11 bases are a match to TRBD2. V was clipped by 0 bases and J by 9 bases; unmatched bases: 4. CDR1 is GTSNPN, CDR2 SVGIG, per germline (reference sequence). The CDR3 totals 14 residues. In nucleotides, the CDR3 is TGTGCCTGGAGTGTACGGACTAGCGGGTCTGAGCAGTTCTTC. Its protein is CAWSVRTSGSEQFF.

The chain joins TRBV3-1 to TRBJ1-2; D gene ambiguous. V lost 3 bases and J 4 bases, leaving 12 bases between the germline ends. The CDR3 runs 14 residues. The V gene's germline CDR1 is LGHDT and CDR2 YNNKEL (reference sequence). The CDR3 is CASSQGQVVYGYTF. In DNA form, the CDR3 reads TGTGCCAGCAGCCAGGGTCAGGTCGTCTATGGCTACACCTTC.

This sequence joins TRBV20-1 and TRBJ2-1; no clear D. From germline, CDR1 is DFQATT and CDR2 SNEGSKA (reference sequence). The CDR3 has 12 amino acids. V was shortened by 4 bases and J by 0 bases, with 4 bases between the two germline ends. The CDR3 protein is CSATSSYNEQFF. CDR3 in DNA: TGCAGTGCTACTAGCTCCTACAATGAGCAGTTCTTC.

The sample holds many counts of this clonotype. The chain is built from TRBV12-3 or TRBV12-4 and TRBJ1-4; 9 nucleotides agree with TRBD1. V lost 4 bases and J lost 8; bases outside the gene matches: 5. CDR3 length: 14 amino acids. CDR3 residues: CASSSGQGGEKLFF. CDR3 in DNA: TGTGCCAGCAGTTCGGGACAGGGAGGCGAAAAACTGTTTTTT.

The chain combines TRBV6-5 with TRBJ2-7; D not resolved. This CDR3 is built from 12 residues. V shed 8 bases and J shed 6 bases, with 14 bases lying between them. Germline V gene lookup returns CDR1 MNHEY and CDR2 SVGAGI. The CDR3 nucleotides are TGTGCCAGCGGCACAAGGGTGGGCGAGCAGTACTTC. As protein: CASGTRVGEQYF.

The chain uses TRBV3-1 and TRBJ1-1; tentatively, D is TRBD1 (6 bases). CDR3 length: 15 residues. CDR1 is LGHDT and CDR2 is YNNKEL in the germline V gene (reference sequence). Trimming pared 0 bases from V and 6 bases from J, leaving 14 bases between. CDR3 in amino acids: CASSQERTASAEAFF. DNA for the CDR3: TGTGCCAGCAGCCAAGAAAGGACAGCGTCCGCTGAAGCTTTCTTT. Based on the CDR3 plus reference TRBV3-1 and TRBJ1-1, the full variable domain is DTAVSQTPKYLVTQMGNDKSIKCEQNLGHDTMYWYKQDSKKFLKIMFSYNNKELIINETVPNRFSPKSPDKAHLNLHINSLELGDSAVYFCASSQERTASAEAFFGQGTRLTVV.

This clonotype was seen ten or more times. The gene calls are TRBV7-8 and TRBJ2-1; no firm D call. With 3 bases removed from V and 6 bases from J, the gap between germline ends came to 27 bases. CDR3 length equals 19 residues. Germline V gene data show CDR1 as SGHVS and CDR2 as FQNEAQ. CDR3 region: CASSFAESRFGQKSNEQFF. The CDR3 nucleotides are TGTGCCAGCAGCTTTGCTGAGTCGAGGTTCGGTCAGAAGTCCAATGAGCAGTTCTTC.

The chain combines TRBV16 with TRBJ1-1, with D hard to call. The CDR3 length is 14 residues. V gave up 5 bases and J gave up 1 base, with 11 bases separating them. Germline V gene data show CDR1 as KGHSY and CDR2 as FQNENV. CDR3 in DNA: TGTGCCAGCAGCGCCTCCCGACAGAACACTGAAGCTTTCTTT. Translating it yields CASSASRQNTEAFF. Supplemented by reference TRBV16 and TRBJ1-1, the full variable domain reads GEEVAQTPKHLVRGEGQKAKLYCAPIKGHSYVFWYQQVLKNEFKFLISFQNENVFDETGMPKERFSAKCLPNSPCSLEIQATKLEDSAVYFCASSASRQNTEAFFGQGTRLTVV.

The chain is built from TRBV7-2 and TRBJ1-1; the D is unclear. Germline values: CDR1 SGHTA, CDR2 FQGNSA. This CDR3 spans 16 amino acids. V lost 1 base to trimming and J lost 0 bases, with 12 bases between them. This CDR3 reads CASSLGAALMNTEAFF. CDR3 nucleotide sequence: TGTGCCAGCAGCTTAGGGGCAGCACTGATGAACACTGAAGCTTTCTTT.

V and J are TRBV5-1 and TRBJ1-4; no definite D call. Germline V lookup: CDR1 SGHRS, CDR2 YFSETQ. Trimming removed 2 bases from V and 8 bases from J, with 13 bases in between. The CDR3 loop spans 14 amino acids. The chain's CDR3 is CASSFGSEEEKLFF. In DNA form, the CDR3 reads TGCGCCAGCAGCTTTGGCTCGGAGGAGGAAAAACTGTTTTTT.

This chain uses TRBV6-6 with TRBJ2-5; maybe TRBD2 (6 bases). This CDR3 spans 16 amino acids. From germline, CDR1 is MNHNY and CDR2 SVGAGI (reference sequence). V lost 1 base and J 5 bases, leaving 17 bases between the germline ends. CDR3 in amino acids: CASSYLRMGGGETQYF. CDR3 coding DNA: TGTGCCAGCAGTTACTTAAGGATGGGGGGAGGCGAGACCCAGTACTTC.

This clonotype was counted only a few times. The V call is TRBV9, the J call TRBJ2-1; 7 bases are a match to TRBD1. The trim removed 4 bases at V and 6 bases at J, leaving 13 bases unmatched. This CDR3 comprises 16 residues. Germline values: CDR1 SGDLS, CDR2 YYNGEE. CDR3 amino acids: CASSPSNRDRGNEQFF. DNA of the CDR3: TGTGCCAGCAGCCCCTCCAACCGGGACAGAGGCAATGAGCAGTTCTTC. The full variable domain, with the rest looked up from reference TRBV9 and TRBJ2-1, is DSGVTQTPKHLITATGQRVTLRCSPRSGDLSVYWYQQSLDQGLQFLIQYYNGEERAKGNILERFSAQQFPDLHSELNLSSLELGDSALYFCASSPSNRDRGNEQFFGPGTRLTVL.

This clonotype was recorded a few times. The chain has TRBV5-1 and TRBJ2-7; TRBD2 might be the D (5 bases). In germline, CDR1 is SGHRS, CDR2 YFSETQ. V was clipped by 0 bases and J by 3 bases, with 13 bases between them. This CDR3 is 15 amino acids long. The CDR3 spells CASSLVGGKFYEQYF. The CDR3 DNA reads TGCGCCAGCAGCTTGGTCGGAGGCAAATTCTACGAGCAGTACTTC.